This T cell receptor beta chain was documented in a study of glioma-infiltrating T cells. Study-wide findings and caveats: Gliomas, especially low-grade, showed above-expected tissue-blood divergence; non-neoplastic patients showed below.

In this sample, this clonotype turned up many times. Its antigen is unknown. CDR1 and CDR2 from the germline V gene are DFQATT and SNEGSKA (reference sequence). This CDR3 contains 14 residues. Trimming left V 4 bases short and J 0 bases short, with 11 bases between. The iRepertoire nested amplicon-rescue multiplex PCR amplified TCR alpha and beta CDR3s from RNA. One-step reverse transcription and amplification started from approximately 100-400 ng of tissue mRNA or PBMC total RNA. TCRdb re-called the multiplex PCR reads through MiXCR, storing one row per CDR3 protein. The table lists roughly 120,000 distinct CDR3 sequences, 20% to 25% of them singletons, with roughly 15% in the top ten.

The chain combines TRBV20-1 with TRBJ2-3, with unresolved D. Sequencing was done on a sample of glioma tissue, nonneoplastic brain tissue, or PBMCs (not recorded which). This clonotype was obtained from a human donor with low-grade glioma or glioblastoma, undergoing nonglioma brain surgery, or in good health (not recorded which). For the CDR3, the DNA is TGCAGTGCTAACCCTAGTTCTAGCACAGATACGCAGTATTTT. Amino acid sequence: CSANPSSSTDTQYF.